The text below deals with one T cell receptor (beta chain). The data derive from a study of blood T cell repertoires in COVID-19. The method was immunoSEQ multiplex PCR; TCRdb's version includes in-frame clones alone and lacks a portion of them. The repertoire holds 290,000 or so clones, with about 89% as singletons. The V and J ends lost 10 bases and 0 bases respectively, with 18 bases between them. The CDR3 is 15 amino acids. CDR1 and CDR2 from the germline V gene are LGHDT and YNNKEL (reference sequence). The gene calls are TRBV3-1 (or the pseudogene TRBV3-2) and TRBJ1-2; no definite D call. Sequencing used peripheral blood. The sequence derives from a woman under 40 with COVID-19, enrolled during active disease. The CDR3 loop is CATRVLLLTNYGYTF. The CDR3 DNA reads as TGTGCCACCCGGGTCCTCCTATTAACTAACTATGGCTACACCTTC.